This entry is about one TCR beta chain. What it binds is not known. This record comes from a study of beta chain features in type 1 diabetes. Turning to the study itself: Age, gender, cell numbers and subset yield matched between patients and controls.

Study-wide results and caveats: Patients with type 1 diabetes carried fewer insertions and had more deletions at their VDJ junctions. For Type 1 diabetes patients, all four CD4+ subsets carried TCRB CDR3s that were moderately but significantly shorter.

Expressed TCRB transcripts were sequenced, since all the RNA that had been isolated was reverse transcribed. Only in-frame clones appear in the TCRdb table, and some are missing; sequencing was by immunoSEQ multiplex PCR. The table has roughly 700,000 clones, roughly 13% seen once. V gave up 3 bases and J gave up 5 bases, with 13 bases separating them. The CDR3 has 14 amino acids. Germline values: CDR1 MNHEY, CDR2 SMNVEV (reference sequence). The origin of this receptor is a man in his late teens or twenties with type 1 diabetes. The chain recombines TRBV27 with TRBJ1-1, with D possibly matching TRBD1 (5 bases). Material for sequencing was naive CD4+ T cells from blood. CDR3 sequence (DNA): TGTGCCAGCAGTTTGGGGGTCAAGGGGACTGAAGCTTTCTTT. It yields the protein CASSLGVKGTEAFF.